These T cell receptor beta chains were read from a single sample in a study of identical twins. TCRdb re-called the 5' RACE reads with MiXCR, one entry per CDR3 protein. The table shows roughly 230,000 distinct CDR3 sequences, with roughly 8.7% occurring only once. This same sample was also taken into another study, of yellow fever vaccine responses in identical twins.

The sequenced material came from CD8+ T cells sorted from blood. The receptors here all came from a woman younger than 35 in good health. Each CDR3 is given with its conserved first and last residue. The D gene is left open where the match is weak. Clone size appears in some rows only: once, few, many, or a class for an expanded clone.

size	D	V	J	DNA	CDR3
many	.	TRBV20-1	TRBJ2-5	TGCAGTGCTAGAGGGGGGTCCAAAGAGACCCAGTACTTC	CSARGGSKETQYF
.	TRBD1	TRBV7-9	TRBJ2-7	TGTGCCAGCAGCACTACCGGGACAGGAGACTACGAGCAGTACTTC	CASSTTGTGDYEQYF
many	TRBD1	TRBV20-1	TRBJ2-7	TGCAGTGCTAGAGATAGGGACAGTAGCTCCTACGAGCAGTACTTC	CSARDRDSSSYEQYF
.	.	TRBV4-1	TRBJ1-1	TGCGCCAGCAGCCAAGATTCGGCAGCGAACACTGAAGCTTTCTTT	CASSQDSAANTEAFF
.	TRBD2	TRBV6-1	TRBJ2-2	TGTGCCAGCAGTGTAAGATTAGCGGGAGGAGGTATAGTCGGGGAGCTGTTTTTT	CASSVRLAGGGIVGELFF
few	TRBD2	TRBV4-3	TRBJ2-1	TGCGCCAGCAGCCCTCTAGGGCTAGCGGGGCAGTTCTTC	CASSPLGLAGQFF
few	TRBD2	TRBV10-3	TRBJ2-1	TGTGCCATCAGTGACCGGGCTAGCGGCCCAAATGAGCAGTTCTTC	CAISDRASGPNEQFF
.	.	TRBV15	TRBJ1-5	TGTGCCACCAGCAGAGGGGGTTACAATCAGCCCCAGCATTTT	CATSRGGYNQPQHF
few	.	TRBV20-1	TRBJ2-7	TGCAGTGCTAAGGCCAGGGGGAGGTACGAGCAGTACTTC	CSAKARGRYEQYF
.	TRBD1	TRBV10-3	TRBJ2-7	TGTGCCATCAGTGAGTTTGGGACAGAGAGCTACGAGCAGTACTTC	CAISEFGTESYEQYF
few	TRBD2	TRBV7-2	TRBJ2-1	TGTGCCAGCAGCACCGCCCGCGGGAGTTACAATGAGCAGTTCTTC	CASSTARGSYNEQFF
few	.	TRBV2	TRBJ2-7	TGTGCCAGCGGCGACACGACCTACGAGCAGTACTTC	CASGDTTYEQYF
.	TRBD1	TRBV11-1	TRBJ2-1	TGTGCCAGCAGCTCCTCCGCCGTGCTGGGACAGGGTAGTGGGGGGCAGTTCTTC	CASSSSAVLGQGSGGQFF
.	TRBD1	TRBV2	TRBJ1-6	TGTGCCAGCAGTGAGACCTGGGACAGGGCTTCACCCCTCCACTTT	CASSETWDRASPLHF
.	TRBD2	TRBV6-2/TRBV6-3	TRBJ2-1	TGTGCCAGCAGTTACAGGGGACTAGCGGGAGATAATGAGCAGTTCTTC	CASSYRGLAGDNEQFF
.	TRBD1	TRBV20-1	TRBJ1-2	TGCAGTGCTACCAATGGGACAGCGGATTATGGCTACACCTTC	CSATNGTADYGYTF
many	TRBD1	TRBV7-9	TRBJ2-1	TGTGCCAGCAGCTTAGCGCAGGGGGCCTACAATGAGCAGTTCTTC	CASSLAQGAYNEQFF
few	.	TRBV4-2	TRBJ2-7	TGTGCCAGCAGCCCTGGCCCGGGACTCAACTACGAGCAGTACTTC	CASSPGPGLNYEQYF
many	TRBD1	TRBV12-3/TRBV12-4	TRBJ1-2	TGTGCCAGCAGGGGGACAGGGGGTGGCTACACCTTC	CASRGTGGGYTF
.	TRBD2	TRBV5-1	TRBJ2-3	TGCGCCAGCAGCTTGCGGCCTTGGCTAGCGGGGACCACTAGCACAGATACGCAGTATTTT	CASSLRPWLAGTTSTDTQYF
.	.	TRBV29-1	TRBJ2-3	TGCAGCGTGGGTGTAGATACGCAGTATTTT	CSVGVDTQYF
.	.	TRBV12-1	TRBJ2-7	TGTGCCAGCAGCTTTGAAAACGAGCAGTACTTC	CASSFENEQYF
few	.	TRBV6-5	TRBJ1-1	TGTGCCAGCAACTCTATGAACACTGAAGCTTTCTTT	CASNSMNTEAFF
.	.	TRBV29-1	TRBJ2-2	TGCAGCGTTGTTTACGTCGGGGAGCTGTTTTTT	CSVVYVGELFF
many	.	TRBV29-1	TRBJ2-5	TGCAGCGTTGATAGCCCACCCCGGGAGACCCAGTACTTC	CSVDSPPRETQYF
few	.	TRBV21-1	TRBJ2-5	TGTGCCAGCAGCTACCAGCCACTAGCGGGAGGGGGTCAAGAGACCCAGTACTTC	CASSYQPLAGGGQETQYF
few	TRBD2	TRBV29-1	TRBJ2-5	TGCAGCGCCGTCGGACTAGCGGGGGGGCCGGAGACCCAGTACTTC	CSAVGLAGGPETQYF
.	.	TRBV7-9	TRBJ2-2	TGTGCCAGCTTTTTAGCGAACACCGGGGAGCTGTTTTTT	CASFLANTGELFF
few	.	TRBV7-9	TRBJ2-7	TGTGCCAGCAGCGCCACTAGCTCCTACGAGCAGTACTTC	CASSATSSYEQYF
few	.	TRBV29-1	TRBJ1-2	TGCAGCGTTGAGCATGACGGTGGCTACACCTTC	CSVEHDGGYTF
many	.	TRBV4-3	TRBJ2-7	TGCGCCAGCAGCCAAGATGAGGGAGGGGGTTCATACGAGCAGTACTTC	CASSQDEGGGSYEQYF
many	.	TRBV12-3/TRBV12-4	TRBJ2-5	TGTGCCAGCAGTTTTGGTGGGCGAGAGACCCAGTACTTC	CASSFGGRETQYF
.	TRBD1	TRBV7-6	TRBJ2-7	TGTGCCAGCAGCTTAGGGACAGGTCGGGTTTTCGAGCAGTACTTC	CASSLGTGRVFEQYF
few	.	TRBV28	TRBJ2-7	TGTGCCAGCAGTCCGACAGGTATGCGGGAGCAGTACTTC	CASSPTGMREQYF
.	.	TRBV20-1	TRBJ1-2	TGCAGTGCTAGAGATTCATTTACCGAACCGAGAGGCTACACCTTC	CSARDSFTEPRGYTF
few	.	TRBV5-1	TRBJ2-5	TGCGCCAGCAGCTTGGCCGAGGTTAGCGGCCAAGAGACCCAGTACTTC	CASSLAEVSGQETQYF
few	.	TRBV29-1	TRBJ2-3	TGCAGCGCACTGATAGGTCCAGATACGCAGTATTTT	CSALIGPDTQYF
many	.	TRBV29-1	TRBJ2-5	TGCAGCGTTGATAATTATGGATTTTGGGAGACCCAGTACTTC	CSVDNYGFWETQYF
few	.	TRBV11-2	TRBJ2-7	TGTGCCAGCAGCCCGCACGGGGGTATCAGCTCCTACGAGCAGTACTTC	CASSPHGGISSYEQYF
many	.	TRBV29-1	TRBJ1-2	TGCAGCGTGCGGGGGGCGCATAACTATGGCTACACCTTC	CSVRGAHNYGYTF
many	TRBD2	TRBV29-1	TRBJ2-5	TGCAGCGTTGAACGCCTAGCGGGGGGACCGCTTTACTTC	CSVERLAGGPLYF
.	.	TRBV20-1	TRBJ2-7	TGCTTTGCTAGAGGGGTTGAGGATAGCTCCTACGAGCAGTACTTC	CFARGVEDSSYEQYF
few	TRBD1	TRBV9	TRBJ2-7	TGTGCCAGCAGCGTTAGTGGACAGGGGGACTACGAGCAGTACTTC	CASSVSGQGDYEQYF
.	.	TRBV12-3/TRBV12-4	TRBJ1-2	TGTGCCAGCAGTTCGGGCAATGGCTACACCTTC	CASSSGNGYTF
many	TRBD2	TRBV27	TRBJ2-2	TGTGCCAGCAGTTTAGGGCTAGCGGCGACCGGGGAGCTGTTTTTT	CASSLGLAATGELFF
.	.	TRBV2	TRBJ2-7	TGTGCCAGCAGTGGGAGGATTTACGAGCAGTACTTC	CASSGRIYEQYF
many	TRBD1	TRBV7-9	TRBJ1-2	TGTGCCAGCAGCTTACCGGGACAGGGAACTAACTATGGCTACACCTTC	CASSLPGQGTNYGYTF
many	TRBD2	TRBV7-2	TRBJ2-7	TGTGCCAGCAGCTTCCCTGGACTAGCGGGAGCCTACGAGCAGTACTTC	CASSFPGLAGAYEQYF
few	.	TRBV11-1	TRBJ1-5	TGTGCCAGCAGCTTATCACAGGGCGGCAATCAGCCCCAGCATTTT	CASSLSQGGNQPQHF
many	.	TRBV12-3/TRBV12-4	TRBJ2-2	TGTGCCAGCAGTGACCCGGGACACCCGGGGGAGGAGCTGTTTTTT	CASSDPGHPGEELFF
.	TRBD1	TRBV19	TRBJ1-1	TGTGCCAGTAGTGGCGGGACAGTATTGAACACTGAAGCTTTCTTT	CASSGGTVLNTEAFF
few	.	TRBV7-9	TRBJ2-1	TGTGCCAGCAGCTTATATGTCGATGAGCAGTTCTTC	CASSLYVDEQFF
many	TRBD1	TRBV27	TRBJ2-5	TGTGCCAGCAGTCACCTAGCCCAGGGGGCGTCACGAGAGACCCAGTACTTC	CASSHLAQGASRETQYF
.	TRBD1	TRBV29-1	TRBJ1-2	TGCAGCGTTGAAGATCGGGACAGCTATGGCTACACCTTC	CSVEDRDSYGYTF
few	.	TRBV24-1	TRBJ2-6	TGTGCCACCAGTGACCCACATCGGGCGGGGGCCAACGTCCTGACTTTC	CATSDPHRAGANVLTF